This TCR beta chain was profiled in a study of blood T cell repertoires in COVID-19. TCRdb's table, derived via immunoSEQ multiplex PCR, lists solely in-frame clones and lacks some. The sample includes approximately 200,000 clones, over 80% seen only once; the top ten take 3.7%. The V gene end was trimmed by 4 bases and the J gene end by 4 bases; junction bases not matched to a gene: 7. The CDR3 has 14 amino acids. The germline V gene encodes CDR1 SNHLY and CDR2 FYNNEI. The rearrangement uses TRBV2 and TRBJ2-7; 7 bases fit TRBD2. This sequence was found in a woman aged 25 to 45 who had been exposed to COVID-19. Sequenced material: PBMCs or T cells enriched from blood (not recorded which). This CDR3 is CASSGATSSYEQYF. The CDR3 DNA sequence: TGTGCCAGCAGTGGCGCGACTAGCAGTTACGAGCAGTACTTC.